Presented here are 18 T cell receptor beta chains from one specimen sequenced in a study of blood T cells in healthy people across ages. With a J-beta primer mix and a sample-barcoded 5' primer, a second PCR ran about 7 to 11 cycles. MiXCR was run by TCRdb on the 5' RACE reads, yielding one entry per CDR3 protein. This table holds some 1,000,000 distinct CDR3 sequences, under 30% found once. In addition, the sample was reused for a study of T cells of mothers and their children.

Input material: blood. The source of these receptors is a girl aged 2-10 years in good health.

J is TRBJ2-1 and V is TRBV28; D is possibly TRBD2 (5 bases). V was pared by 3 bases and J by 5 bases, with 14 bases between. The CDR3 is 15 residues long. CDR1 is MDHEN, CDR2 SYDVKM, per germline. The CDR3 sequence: CASSLVAGRDNEQFF. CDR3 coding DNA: TGTGCCAGCAGTTTGGTCGCGGGTAGAGACAATGAGCAGTTCTTC.

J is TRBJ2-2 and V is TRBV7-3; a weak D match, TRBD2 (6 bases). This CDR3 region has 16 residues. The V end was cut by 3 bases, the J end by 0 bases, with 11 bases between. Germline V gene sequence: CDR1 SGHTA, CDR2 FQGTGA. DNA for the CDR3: TGTGCCAGCAGCTTGGAGGCGGGGCCGAACACCGGGGAGCTGTTTTTT. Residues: CASSLEAGPNTGELFF.

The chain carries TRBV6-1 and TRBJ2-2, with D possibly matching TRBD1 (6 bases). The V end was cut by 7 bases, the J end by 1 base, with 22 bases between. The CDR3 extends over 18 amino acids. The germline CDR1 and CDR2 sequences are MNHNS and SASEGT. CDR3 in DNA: TGTGCCAGCATGATAGACAGGAGACTCCTAGTGAACACCGGGGAGCTGTTTTTT. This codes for CASMIDRRLLVNTGELFF.

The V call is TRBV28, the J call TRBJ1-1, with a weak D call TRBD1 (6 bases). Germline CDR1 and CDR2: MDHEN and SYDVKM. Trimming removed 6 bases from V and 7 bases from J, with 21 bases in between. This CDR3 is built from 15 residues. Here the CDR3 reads CASSSSTVGTNEAFF. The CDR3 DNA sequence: TGTGCCAGCAGCTCTTCGACTGTCGGGACAAATGAAGCTTTCTTT.

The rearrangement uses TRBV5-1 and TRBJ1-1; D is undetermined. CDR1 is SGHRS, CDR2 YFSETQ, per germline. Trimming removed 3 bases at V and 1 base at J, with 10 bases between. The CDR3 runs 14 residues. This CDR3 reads CASSSVSANTEAFF. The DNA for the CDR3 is TGCGCCAGCAGCTCGGTGTCAGCGAACACTGAAGCTTTCTTT.

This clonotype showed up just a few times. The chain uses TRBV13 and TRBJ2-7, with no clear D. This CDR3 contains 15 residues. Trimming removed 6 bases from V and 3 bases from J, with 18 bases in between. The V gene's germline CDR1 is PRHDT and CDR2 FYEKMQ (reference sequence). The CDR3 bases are TGTGCCAGCAGTGAATCGTCGTCACCGAACTACGAGCAGTACTTC. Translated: CASSESSSPNYEQYF.

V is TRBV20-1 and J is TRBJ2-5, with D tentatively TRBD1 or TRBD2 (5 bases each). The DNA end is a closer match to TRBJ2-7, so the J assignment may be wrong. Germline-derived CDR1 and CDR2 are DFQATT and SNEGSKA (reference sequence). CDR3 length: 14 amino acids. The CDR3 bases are TGCAGTGCTAGACGCAACCGGGACCCCTACGAGCAGTACTTC. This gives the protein CSARRNRDPYEQYF.

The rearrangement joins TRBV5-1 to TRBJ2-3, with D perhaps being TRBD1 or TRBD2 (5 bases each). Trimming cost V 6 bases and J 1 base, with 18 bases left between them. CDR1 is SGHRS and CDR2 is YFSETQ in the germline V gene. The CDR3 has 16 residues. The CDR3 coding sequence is TGCGCCAGCACCGCCGGCCCGGGACGTGGCACAGATACGCAGTATTTT. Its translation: CASTAGPGRGTDTQYF.

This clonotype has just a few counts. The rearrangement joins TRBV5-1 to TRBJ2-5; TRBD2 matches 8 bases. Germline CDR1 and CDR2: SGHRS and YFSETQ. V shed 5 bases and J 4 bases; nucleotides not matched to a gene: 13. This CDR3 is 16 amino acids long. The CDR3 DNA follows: TGCGCCAGCAGTGGCCAGCGGGGGTCGATAGGAGAGACCCAGTACTTC. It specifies CASSGQRGSIGETQYF.

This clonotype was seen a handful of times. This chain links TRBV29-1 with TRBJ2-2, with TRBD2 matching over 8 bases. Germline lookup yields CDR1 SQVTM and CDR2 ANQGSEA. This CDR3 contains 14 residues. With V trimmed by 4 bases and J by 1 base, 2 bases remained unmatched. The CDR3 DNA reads TGCAGCGTTGCCCGGGGGGGGAACACCGGGGAGCTGTTTTTT. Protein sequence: CSVARGGNTGELFF.

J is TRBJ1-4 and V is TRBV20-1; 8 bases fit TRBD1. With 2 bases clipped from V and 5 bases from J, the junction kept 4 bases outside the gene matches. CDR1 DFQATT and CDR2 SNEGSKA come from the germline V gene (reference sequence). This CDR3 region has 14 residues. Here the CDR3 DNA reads TGCAGTGCTAGATCCCGGACAGGGAATGAAAAACTGTTTTTT. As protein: CSARSRTGNEKLFF.

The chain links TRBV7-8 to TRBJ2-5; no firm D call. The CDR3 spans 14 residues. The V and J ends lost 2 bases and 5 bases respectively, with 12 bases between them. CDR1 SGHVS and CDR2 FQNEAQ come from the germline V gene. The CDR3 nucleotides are TGTGCCAGCAGCTTATTGGGAACCGCGGAGACCCAGTACTTC. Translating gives CASSLLGTAETQYF.

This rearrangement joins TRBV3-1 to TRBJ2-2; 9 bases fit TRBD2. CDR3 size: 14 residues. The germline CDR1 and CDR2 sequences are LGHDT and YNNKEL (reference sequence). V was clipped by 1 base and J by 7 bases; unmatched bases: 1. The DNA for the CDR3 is TGTGCCAGCAGCCAAGGACTAGCGGTCGGGGAGCTGTTTTTT. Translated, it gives CASSQGLAVGELFF.

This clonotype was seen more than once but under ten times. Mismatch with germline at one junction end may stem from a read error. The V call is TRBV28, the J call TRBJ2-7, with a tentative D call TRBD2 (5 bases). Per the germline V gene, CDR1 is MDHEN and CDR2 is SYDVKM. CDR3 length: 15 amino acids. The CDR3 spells CASGLRLRNSGEQYF. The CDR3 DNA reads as TGTGCCAGCGGTTTGAGACTAAGAAATTCGGGCGAGCAGTACTTC.

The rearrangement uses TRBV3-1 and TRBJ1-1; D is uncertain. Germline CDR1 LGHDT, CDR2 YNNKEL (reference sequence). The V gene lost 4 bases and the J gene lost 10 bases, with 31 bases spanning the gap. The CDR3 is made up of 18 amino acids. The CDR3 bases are TGTGCCAGCAGCCGAGTCTCGGGCTCTCGAAAGAAGTTCGTTCCAGCTTTCTTT. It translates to CASSRVSGSRKKFVPAFF.

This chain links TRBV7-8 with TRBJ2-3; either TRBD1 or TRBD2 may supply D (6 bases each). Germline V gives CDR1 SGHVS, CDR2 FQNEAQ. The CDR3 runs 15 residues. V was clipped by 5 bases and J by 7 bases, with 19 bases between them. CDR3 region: CASSPLDGGAHTQYF. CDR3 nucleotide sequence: TGTGCCAGCAGCCCTCTCGACGGGGGCGCGCATACGCAGTATTTT. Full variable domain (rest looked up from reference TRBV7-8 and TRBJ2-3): GAGVSQSPRYKVAKRGQDVALRCDPISGHVSLFWYQQALGQGPEFLTYFQNEAQLDKSGLPSDRFFAERPEGSVSTLKIQRTQQEDSAVYLCASSPLDGGAHTQYFGPGTRLTVL.

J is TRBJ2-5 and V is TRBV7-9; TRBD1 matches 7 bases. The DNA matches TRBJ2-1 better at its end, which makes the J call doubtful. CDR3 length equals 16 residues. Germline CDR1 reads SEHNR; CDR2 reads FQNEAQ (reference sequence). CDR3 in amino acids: CASSSPLQGPDNEQFF. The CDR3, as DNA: TGTGCCAGCAGTTCCCCTTTACAGGGGCCCGACAATGAGCAGTTCTTC.

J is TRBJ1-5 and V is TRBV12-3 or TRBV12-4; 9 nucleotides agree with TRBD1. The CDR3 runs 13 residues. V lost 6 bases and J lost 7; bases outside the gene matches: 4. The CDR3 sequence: CASSYTGGQPQHF. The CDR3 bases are TGTGCCAGCAGCTATACAGGGGGCCAGCCCCAGCATTTT.